These 10 T cell receptor beta chains came from one sample sequenced in a study. TCRdb redid the calling of the 5' RACE reads with MiXCR, one entry per CDR3 protein. The sample includes some 64,000 distinct CDR3 sequences, around a fifth of them seen just once. The sequenced sample consisted of memory CD4+ T cells sorted from a lymph node. Subset denoted: memory CD4+ T cells, CD4+CD45RO+CD25-. These receptors originate from a female donor with breast cancer.

This clonotype was picked up a small number of times. The chain couples TRBV7-2 to TRBJ2-1; 7 bases map to TRBD2. The CDR3 sequence is 13 residues long. J lost 8 bases, V lost 8 bases, and 9 bases had no gene match. Germline CDR1 is SGHTA and CDR2 is FQGNSA. The DNA for the CDR3 is TGTGCCAGCCTCCCCTTAGGGAGGGATGAGCAGTTCTTC. Its protein is CASLPLGRDEQFF.

This clonotype was found once. The DNA of the CDR3 is TGTGCCAGCAGTCGACAGACCTATGGCTACACCTTC. This sequence encodes CASSRQTYGYTF. The chain combines TRBV12-3 or TRBV12-4 with TRBJ1-2, with D tentatively TRBD1 (5 bases). Trimming cost V 5 bases and J 4 bases, with 8 bases left between them. The CDR3 runs 12 residues.

This clonotype was detected a few times. The J gene is TRBJ1-6, the V gene TRBV11-2, with D perhaps matching TRBD1 (6 bases). Trimming stripped 1 base from V and 7 bases from J, with 11 bases between. The CDR3 is made up of 15 amino acids. From germline, CDR1 is SGHAT and CDR2 FQNNGV. CDR3 region: CASSLAQGENSPLHF. CDR3 sequence (DNA): TGTGCCAGCAGCTTAGCACAGGGTGAAAATTCACCCCTCCACTTT. Variable domain in full (rest from reference TRBV11-2 and TRBJ1-6): EAGVAQSPRYKIIEKRQSVAFWCNPISGHATLYWYQQILGQGPKLLIQFQNNGVVDDSQLPKDRFSAERLKGVDSTLKIQPAKLEDSAVYLCASSLAQGENSPLHFGNGTRLTVT.

A remark on this clonotype: One junction end does not reproduce the germline sequence, and a read error may be involved. The rearrangement joins TRBV6-5 to TRBJ2-5; TRBD1 agrees at 7 bases. The germline CDR1 and CDR2 sequences are MNHEY and SVGAGI. This CDR3 is 15 amino acids long. This CDR3 reads CASSYSFRGKETQHF. CDR3 bases: TGTGCCAGCAGCTACTCCTTCAGGGGGAAAGAGACCCAGCACTTC.

This clonotype was seen only a few times. The chain uses TRBV24-1 and TRBJ2-3, with 7 positions matching TRBD1. Germline CDR1 reads KGHDR; CDR2 reads SFDVKD. Losses at the gene ends were 8 bases for V and 4 bases for J; bases not matched to a gene: 8. CDR3 length: 14 residues. The CDR3 DNA reads TGTGCCACCACAGAGGGGGCGTTCCCAGATACGCAGTATTTT. This sequence encodes CATTEGAFPDTQYF.

This clonotype came up a few times. The DNA for the CDR3 is TGTGCCAGCAGCCGTTCAGATACGCAGTATTTT. It encodes CASSRSDTQYF. V usage is TRBV7-2 and J usage is TRBJ2-3; D is uncertain. This CDR3 region has 11 residues. Trimming cost V 5 bases and J 4 bases, with 4 bases left between them. The germline gives CDR1 SGHTA, CDR2 FQGNSA.

The genes are TRBV20-1 and TRBJ2-7; TRBD2 aligns across 13 bases. After removal of 3 bases from V and 3 bases from J, the junction contained 11 bases not matched to a gene. The CDR3 has 17 residues. CDR1 is DFQATT, CDR2 SNEGSKA, per germline (reference sequence). DNA for the CDR3: TGCAGTGCTAGTGGGACTAGCGGGGACCTAGGGTACTACGAGCAGTACTTC. Its translation: CSASGTSGDLGYYEQYF.

The V and J genes are TRBV5-1 and TRBJ1-2, with unresolved D. From germline, CDR1 is SGHRS and CDR2 YFSETQ. V dropped 0 bases and J dropped 1 base, with 10 bases sitting between them. The CDR3 has 15 residues. CDR3 sequence (DNA): TGCGCCAGCAGCTTGGACGGCAGTTATAACTATGGCTACACCTTC. This gives the protein CASSLDGSYNYGYTF.

The gene calls are TRBV20-1 and TRBJ2-4; 14 positions agree with TRBD2. The V gene end was trimmed by 3 bases and the J gene end by 7 bases; junction bases not matched to a gene: 5. The CDR3 consists of 15 residues. The germline V gene has CDR1 DFQATT and CDR2 SNEGSKA (reference sequence). The chain's CDR3 is CSASGTSGSLNIQYF. CDR3 DNA sequence: TGCAGTGCTAGTGGGACTAGCGGGAGTCTCAACATTCAGTACTTC.

This clonotype was seen a handful of times. This sequence joins TRBV5-1 and TRBJ1-1, with D possibly being TRBD1 (6 bases). This CDR3 region has 14 residues. V dropped 6 bases and J dropped 0 bases, with 12 bases sitting between them. Germline assignment: CDR1 SGHRS and CDR2 YFSETQ. The CDR3 sequence is CASNSGVMNTEAFF. The CDR3 nucleotides are TGCGCCAGCAACTCAGGGGTTATGAACACTGAAGCTTTCTTT.